This TCR beta chain is drawn from a study of shared clonotypes between healthy human individuals. Germline V gene lookup returns CDR1 MGHRA and CDR2 YSYEKL. This CDR3 has 12 amino acids. Study outcomes and limitations: Enrolling few donors narrowed the genetic and exposure-history diversity that was represented. Investigators expected sequencing depth to affect clonotype sharing among donors.

Repertoires were generated with immunoSEQ multiplex PCR, while TCRdb's copy carries only in-frame clones and drops some. The table has over a million clones, more than 65% seen once; the top ten hold about 1.5%. A note on this clone: Its specificity is unknown. At one boundary the junction diverges from the germline segment, which might be a read error.

The sequencing sample was made of memory CD4+ T cells sorted from blood. The subset here: CD45RA-negative fraction. The chain joins TRBV4-1 to TRBJ2-3, with TRBD2 matching over 8 bases. This receptor was taken from a man between 18 and 29 years old in good health. The CDR3 bases are TGCGCCAGCAGCCAGGCGAGCGGGAGCTATATGTTT. Its translation: CASSQASGSYMF.